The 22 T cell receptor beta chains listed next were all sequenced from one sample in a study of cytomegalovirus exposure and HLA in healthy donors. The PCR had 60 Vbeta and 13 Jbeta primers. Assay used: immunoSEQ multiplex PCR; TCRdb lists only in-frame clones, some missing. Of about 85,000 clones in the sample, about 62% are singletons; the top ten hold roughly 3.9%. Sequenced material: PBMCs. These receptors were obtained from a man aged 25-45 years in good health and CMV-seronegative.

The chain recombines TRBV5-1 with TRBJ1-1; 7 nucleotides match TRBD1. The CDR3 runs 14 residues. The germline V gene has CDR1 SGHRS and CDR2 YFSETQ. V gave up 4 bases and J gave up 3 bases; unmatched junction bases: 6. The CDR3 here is CASSVTGEYTEAFF. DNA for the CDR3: TGCGCCAGCAGCGTTACAGGGGAGTACACTGAAGCTTTCTTT.

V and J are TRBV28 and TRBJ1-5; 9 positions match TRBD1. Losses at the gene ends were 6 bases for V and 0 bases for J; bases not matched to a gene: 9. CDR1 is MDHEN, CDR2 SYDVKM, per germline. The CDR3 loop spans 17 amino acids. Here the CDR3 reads CASRLGGQGSSNQPQHF. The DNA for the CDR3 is TGTGCCAGCAGGCTAGGGGGACAGGGATCTAGCAATCAGCCCCAGCATTTT. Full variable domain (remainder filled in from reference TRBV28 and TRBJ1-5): DVKVTQSSRYLVKRTGEKVFLECVQDMDHENMFWYRQDPGLGLRLIYFSYDVKMKEKGDIPEGYSVSREKKERFSLILESASTNQTSMYLCASRLGGQGSSNQPQHFGDGTRLSIL.

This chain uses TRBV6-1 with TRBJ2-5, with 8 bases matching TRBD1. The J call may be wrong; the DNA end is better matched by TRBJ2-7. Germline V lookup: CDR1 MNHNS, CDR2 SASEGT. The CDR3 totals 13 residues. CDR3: CAALRTGSGEQYF. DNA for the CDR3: TGTGCCGCTTTGAGGACAGGGTCGGGCGAGCAGTACTTC.

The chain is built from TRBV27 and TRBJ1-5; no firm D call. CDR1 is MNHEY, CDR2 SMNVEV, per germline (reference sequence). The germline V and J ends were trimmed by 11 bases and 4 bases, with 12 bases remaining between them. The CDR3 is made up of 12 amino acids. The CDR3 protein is CAGTRVNQPQHF. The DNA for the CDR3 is TGTGCCGGTACTCGGGTGAATCAGCCCCAGCATTTT.

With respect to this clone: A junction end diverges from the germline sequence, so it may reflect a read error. The CDR3: CSSSLQSYEQYF. CDR3 nucleotides: TGTTCCAGCAGCTTACAATCCTACGAGCAGTACTTC. V usage is TRBV7-9 and J usage is TRBJ2-7; no firm D call. This CDR3 has 12 residues. CDR1 and CDR2 from the germline V gene are SEHNR and FQNEAQ (reference sequence).

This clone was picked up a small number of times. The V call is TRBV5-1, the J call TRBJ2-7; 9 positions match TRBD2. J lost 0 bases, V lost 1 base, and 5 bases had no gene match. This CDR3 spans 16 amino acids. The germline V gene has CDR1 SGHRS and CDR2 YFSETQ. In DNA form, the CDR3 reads TGCGCCAGCAGCTTGTACCCTAGCGGGACCTCCTACGAGCAGTACTTC. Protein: CASSLYPSGTSYEQYF.

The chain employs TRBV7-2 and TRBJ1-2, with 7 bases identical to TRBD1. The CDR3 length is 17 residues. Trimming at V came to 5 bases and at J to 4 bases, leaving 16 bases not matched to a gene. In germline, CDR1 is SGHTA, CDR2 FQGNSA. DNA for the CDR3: TGTGCCAGCAGCCCGGACCCCGGGACAGCAACCACCTATGGCTACACCTTC. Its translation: CASSPDPGTATTYGYTF.

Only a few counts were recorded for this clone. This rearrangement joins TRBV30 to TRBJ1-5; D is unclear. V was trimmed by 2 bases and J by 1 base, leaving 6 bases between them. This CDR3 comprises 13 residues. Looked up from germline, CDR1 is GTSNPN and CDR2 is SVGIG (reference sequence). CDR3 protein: CAWSRQSNQPQHF. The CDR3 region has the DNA TGTGCCTGGAGTAGACAAAGCAATCAGCCCCAGCATTTT.

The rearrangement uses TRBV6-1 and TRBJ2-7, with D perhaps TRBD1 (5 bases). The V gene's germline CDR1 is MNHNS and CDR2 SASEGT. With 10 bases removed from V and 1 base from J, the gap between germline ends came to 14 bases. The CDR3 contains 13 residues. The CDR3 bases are TGTGCCATTTCAGGGTCCACTTCCTACGAGCAGTACTTC. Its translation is CAISGSTSYEQYF.

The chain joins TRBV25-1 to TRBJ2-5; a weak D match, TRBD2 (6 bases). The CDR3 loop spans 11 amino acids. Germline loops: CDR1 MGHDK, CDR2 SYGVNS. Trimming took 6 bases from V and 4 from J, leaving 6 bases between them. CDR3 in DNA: TGTGCCAGCAGGGGGGGAGAGACCCAGTACTTC. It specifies CASRGGETQYF. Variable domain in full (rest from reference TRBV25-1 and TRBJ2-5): EADIYQTPRYLVIGTGKKITLECSQTMGHDKMYWYQQDPGMELHLIHYSYGVNSTEKGDLSSESTVSRIRTEHFPLTLESARPSHTSQYLCASRGGETQYFGPGTRLLVL.

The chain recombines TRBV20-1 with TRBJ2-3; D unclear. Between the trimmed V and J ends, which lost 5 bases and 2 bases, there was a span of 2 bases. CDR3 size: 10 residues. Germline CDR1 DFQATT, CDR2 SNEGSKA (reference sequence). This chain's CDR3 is CSAYTDTQYF. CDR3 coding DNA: TGCAGTGCTTACACAGATACGCAGTATTTT.

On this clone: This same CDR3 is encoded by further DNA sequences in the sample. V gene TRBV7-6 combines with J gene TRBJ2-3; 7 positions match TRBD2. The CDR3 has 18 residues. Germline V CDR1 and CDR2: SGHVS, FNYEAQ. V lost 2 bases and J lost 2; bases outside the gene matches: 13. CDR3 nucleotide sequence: TGTGCCAGCAGCTTACGGACGGGGGGACCCTATTACACAGATACGCAGTATTTT. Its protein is CASSLRTGGPYYTDTQYF.

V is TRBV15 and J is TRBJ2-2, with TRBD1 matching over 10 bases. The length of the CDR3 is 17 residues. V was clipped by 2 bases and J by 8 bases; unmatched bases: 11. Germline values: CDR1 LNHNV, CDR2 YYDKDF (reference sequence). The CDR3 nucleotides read TGTGCCACCAGCAGAATAGGGGGACAGGGGAGGAGTGGGGAGCTGTTTTTT. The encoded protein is CATSRIGGQGRSGELFF.

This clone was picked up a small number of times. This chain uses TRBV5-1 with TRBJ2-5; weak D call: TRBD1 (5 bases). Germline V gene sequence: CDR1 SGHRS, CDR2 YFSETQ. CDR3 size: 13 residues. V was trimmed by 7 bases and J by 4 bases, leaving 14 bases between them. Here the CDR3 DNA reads TGCGCCAGCGCGGCAGGGTGGGGAGAGACCCAGTACTTC. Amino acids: CASAAGWGETQYF.

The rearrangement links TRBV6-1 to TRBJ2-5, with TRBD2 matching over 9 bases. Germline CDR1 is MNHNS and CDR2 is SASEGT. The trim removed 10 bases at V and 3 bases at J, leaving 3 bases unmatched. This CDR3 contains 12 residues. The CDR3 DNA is TGTGCCATCAGACTAGCGGAAGAGACCCAGTACTTC. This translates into CAIRLAEETQYF.

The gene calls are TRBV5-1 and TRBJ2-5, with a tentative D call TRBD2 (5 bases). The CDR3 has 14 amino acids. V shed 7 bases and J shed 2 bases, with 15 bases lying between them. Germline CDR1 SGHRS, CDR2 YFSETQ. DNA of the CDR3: TGCGCCAGCTGCCAAGGAGGTGGGCAAGAGACCCAGTACTTC. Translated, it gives CASCQGGGQETQYF. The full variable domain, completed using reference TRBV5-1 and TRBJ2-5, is KAGVTQTPRYLIKTRGQQVTLSCSPISGHRSVSWYQQTPGQGLQFLFEYFSETQRNKGNFPGRFSGRQFSNSRSEMNVSTLELGDSALYLCASCQGGGQETQYFGPGTRLLVL.

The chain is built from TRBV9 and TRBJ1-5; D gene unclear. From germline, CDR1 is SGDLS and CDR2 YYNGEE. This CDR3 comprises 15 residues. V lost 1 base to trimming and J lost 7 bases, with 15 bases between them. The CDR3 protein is CASSVHPMAGQPQHF. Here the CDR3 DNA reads TGTGCCAGCAGCGTACATCCCATGGCGGGGCAGCCCCAGCATTTT.

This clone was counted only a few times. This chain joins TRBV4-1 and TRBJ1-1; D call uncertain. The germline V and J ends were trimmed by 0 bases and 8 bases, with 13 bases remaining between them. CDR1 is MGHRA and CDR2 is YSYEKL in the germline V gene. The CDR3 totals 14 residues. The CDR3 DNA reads TGCGCCAGCAGCCAAGATTCCTCGGAGGGCGAAGCTTTCTTT. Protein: CASSQDSSEGEAFF.

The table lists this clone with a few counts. The CDR3 DNA reads as TGTGCCAGCTCACCGGGCGGGGGTGAAAAACTGTTTTTT. Its protein is CASSPGGGEKLFF. This chain links TRBV18 with TRBJ1-4, with a weak D call TRBD1 (5 bases). Germline assignment: CDR1 KGHSH and CDR2 LQKENI. Trimming shortened V by 3 bases and J by 7 bases, and 9 bases separated the two germline ends. The CDR3 has 13 amino acids.

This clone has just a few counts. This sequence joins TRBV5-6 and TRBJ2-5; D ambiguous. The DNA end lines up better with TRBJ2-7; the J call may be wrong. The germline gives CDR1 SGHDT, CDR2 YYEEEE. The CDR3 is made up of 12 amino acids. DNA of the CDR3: TGTGCCAGCAGCTTGCCTTCGCACGAGCAGTACTTC. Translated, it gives CASSLPSHEQYF.

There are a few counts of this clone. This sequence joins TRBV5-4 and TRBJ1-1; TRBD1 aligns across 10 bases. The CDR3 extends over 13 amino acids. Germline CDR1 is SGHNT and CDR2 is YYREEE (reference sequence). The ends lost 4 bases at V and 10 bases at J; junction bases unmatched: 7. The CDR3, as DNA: TGTGCCAGCAGCCCGACAGGGGGCGTGTCAGCTTTCTTT. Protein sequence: CASSPTGGVSAFF.

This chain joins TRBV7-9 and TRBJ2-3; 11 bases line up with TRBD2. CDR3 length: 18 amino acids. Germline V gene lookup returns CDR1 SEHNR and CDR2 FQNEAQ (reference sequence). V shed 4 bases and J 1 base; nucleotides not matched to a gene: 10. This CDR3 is CASSSADGSGRGTDTQYF. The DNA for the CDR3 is TGTGCCAGCAGCTCAGCTGACGGTAGCGGGAGGGGCACAGATACGCAGTATTTT.